These 17 T cell receptor beta chains came from one sample sequenced in a study of graft-versus-host responses after intestinal transplantation. For these TCRs, the target antigens are not known. Profiling relied on immunoSEQ multiplex PCR, and the TCRdb table lists in-frame clones only, not all of them. The sample comprises about 86,000 clones, roughly nine tenths of which are singletons, and roughly 0.5% rests with the top ten. The sample here was unstimulated CD8+ T cells sorted from spleen or lymph node cells, taken before intestinal transplant. Receptor source: a human donor who received an intestinal transplant.

This rearrangement joins TRBV7-8 to TRBJ1-4; D unresolved. V was shortened by 1 base and J by 2 bases, with 8 bases between the two germline ends. The V gene's germline CDR1 is SGHVS and CDR2 FQNEAQ. The CDR3 loop spans 15 amino acids. As DNA, the CDR3 is TGTGCCAGCAGCTTAGGCGTTGTTACTAATGAAAAACTGTTTTTT. It is translated as CASSLGVVTNEKLFF.

CDR3 DNA: TGCAGCGTTTTTAGCGGGGAATACAATGAGCAGTTCTTC. Protein product: CSVFSGEYNEQFF. The J gene is TRBJ2-1, the V gene TRBV29-1; 8 bases map to TRBD2. CDR1 is SQVTM and CDR2 is ANQGSEA in the germline V gene. This CDR3 is 13 amino acids long. V dropped 5 bases and J dropped 4; count of bases not matched to a gene: 4.

The chain recombines TRBV27 with TRBJ1-6, with TRBD1 matching over 10 bases. J gave up 6 bases and V 1 base, and 3 bases lay outside the gene matches. This CDR3 has 16 amino acids. CDR1 MNHEY and CDR2 SMNVEV come from the germline V gene (reference sequence). CDR3 amino acids: CASSLYGTGVNSPLHF. The CDR3 nucleotides are TGTGCCAGCAGTTTATATGGGACAGGGGTTAATTCACCCCTCCACTTT.

V and J are TRBV15 and TRBJ2-1, with 10 positions matching TRBD2. Trimming at V came to 0 bases and at J to 8 bases, leaving 13 bases not matched to a gene. The CDR3 extends over 18 amino acids. Germline CDR1 and CDR2: LNHNV and YYDKDF (reference sequence). The CDR3 sequence: CATSRDVPLAGEFDEQFF. The CDR3, as DNA: TGTGCCACCAGCAGAGACGTGCCTCTAGCGGGAGAGTTTGATGAGCAGTTCTTC.

The chain has TRBV30 and TRBJ1-1; 9 nucleotides line up with TRBD1. The CDR3 consists of 14 residues. Germline-derived CDR1 and CDR2 are GTSNPN and SVGIG (reference sequence). Trimming cost V 4 bases and J 5 bases; bases outside gene matches: 8. The CDR3 loop reads CAWTPGQGWTEAFF. CDR3 bases: TGTGCCTGGACCCCCGGACAGGGGTGGACTGAAGCTTTCTTT. The variable domain in full, completed from reference TRBV30 and TRBJ1-1, reads SQTIHQWPATLVQPVGSPLSLECTVEGTSNPNLYWYRQAAGRGLQLLFYSVGIGQISSEVPQNLSASRPQDRQFILSSKKLLLSDSGFYLCAWTPGQGWTEAFFGQGTRLTVV.

V is TRBV5-1 and J is TRBJ2-1; 9 nucleotides align to TRBD1. V shed 1 base and J 9 bases; nucleotides not matched to a gene: 2. CDR3 length: 13 residues. The germline V gene has CDR1 SGHRS and CDR2 YFSETQ. CDR3 loop: CASSLTGGSEQFF. DNA for the CDR3: TGCGCCAGCAGCTTGACAGGGGGCTCTGAGCAGTTCTTC.

V is TRBV2 and J is TRBJ2-7; 9 bases fit TRBD2. The CDR3 contains 13 residues. With 6 bases clipped from V and 4 bases from J, the junction kept 4 bases outside the gene matches. Per germline, CDR1 SNHLY and CDR2 FYNNEI. CDR3 DNA sequence: TGTGCCAGCAGCCTAGCGGGACAATACGAGCAGTACTTC. It specifies CASSLAGQYEQYF.

This chain joins TRBV19 and TRBJ2-7, with 7 bases matching TRBD1. Germline trimming cut 5 bases from V and 2 bases from J; bases unmatched to any gene: 9. Germline CDR1 LNHDA, CDR2 SQIVND (reference sequence). This CDR3 contains 15 residues. CDR3 loop: CASSPRDSPTYEQYF. CDR3 DNA sequence: TGTGCCAGTAGTCCCCGGGACAGTCCAACCTACGAGCAGTACTTC.

For this clone: The same CDR3 is also encoded by other DNA sequences in this sample. The chain joins TRBV19 to TRBJ2-7; 15 nucleotides line up with TRBD2. CDR3 length: 15 residues. The V gene end was trimmed by 3 bases and the J gene end by 4 bases; junction bases not matched to a gene: 1. Germline CDR1 LNHDA, CDR2 SQIVND (reference sequence). The DNA of the CDR3 is TGTGCCAGTAGTATGGGACTAGCGGGAGGATACGAGCAGTACTTC. It encodes CASSMGLAGGYEQYF.

The V gene is TRBV19, the J gene TRBJ2-1, with D unclear. CDR1 is LNHDA, CDR2 SQIVND, per germline (reference sequence). Trimming shortened V by 4 bases and J by 7 bases, and 8 bases separated the two germline ends. The CDR3 covers 12 residues. CDR3 coding DNA: TGTGCCAGTAGTACTTACGGGAATGAGCAGTTCTTC. Protein sequence: CASSTYGNEQFF.

This chain links TRBV15 with TRBJ2-7, with TRBD2 as a possible D gene (7 bases). The V end was cut by 1 base, the J end by 2 bases, with 12 bases between. Germline V gene sequence: CDR1 LNHNV, CDR2 YYDKDF (reference sequence). CDR3 size: 15 residues. As DNA, the CDR3 is TGTGCCACCAGCAGAGGGGGGGGGCCTACCTACGAGCAGTACTTC. Residues: CATSRGGGPTYEQYF. Full variable domain (rest looked up from reference TRBV15 and TRBJ2-7): DAMVIQNPRYQVTQFGKPVTLSCSQTLNHNVMYWYQQKSSQAPKLLFHYYDKDFNNEADTPDNFQSRRPNTSFCFLDIRSPGLGDTAMYLCATSRGGGPTYEQYFGPGTRLTVT.

The chain has TRBV27 and TRBJ1-5; 8 nucleotides line up with TRBD1. Per germline, CDR1 MNHEY and CDR2 SMNVEV (reference sequence). The J segment lost 4 bases and the V segment lost 6 bases, leaving 8 bases of the junction unmatched. CDR3 size: 15 residues. CDR3 region: CASSLYRGGNQPQHF. CDR3 DNA sequence: TGTGCCAGCAGCCTATACAGGGGGGGGAATCAGCCCCAGCATTTT.

In this sample, this clone turned up once. The J gene is TRBJ2-7, the V gene TRBV4-1; 8 bases are shared with TRBD2. J was trimmed by 2 bases and V by 3 bases; bases with no gene match: 6. Germline V lookup: CDR1 MGHRA, CDR2 YSYEKL. This CDR3 is built from 15 residues. The CDR3 sequence is CASSQASGYAYEQYF. CDR3 DNA sequence: TGCGCCAGCAGCCAGGCTAGCGGGTATGCCTACGAGCAGTACTTC.

V is TRBV10-3 and J is TRBJ2-7, with 15 nucleotides matching TRBD2. Germline V CDR1 and CDR2: ENHRY, SYGVKD. The CDR3 is made up of 19 amino acids. V was pared by 0 bases and J by 1 base, with 7 bases of the junction left unmatched. The chain's CDR3 is CAISESTGTSGGLSYEQYF. In DNA form, the CDR3 reads TGTGCCATCAGTGAGTCGACCGGGACTAGCGGGGGGCTTTCCTACGAGCAGTACTTC.

The chain recombines TRBV6-1 with TRBJ1-1; perhaps TRBD1 as D (5 bases). V lost 4 bases, J lost 5 bases, and 20 bases lay in between. The CDR3 runs to 16 residues. The germline V gene encodes CDR1 MNHNS and CDR2 SASEGT. The CDR3 nucleotides read TGTGCCAGCAGTGCTCAAACCCAGGGTAGAGGAACTGAAGCTTTCTTT. It specifies CASSAQTQGRGTEAFF.

This chain joins TRBV5-6 and TRBJ1-1, with 10 positions matching TRBD1. Germline lookup yields CDR1 SGHDT and CDR2 YYEEEE. The CDR3 contains 14 residues. J gave up 11 bases and V 5 bases, and 12 bases lay outside the gene matches. CDR3 DNA: TGTGCCAGCAGTTCGACAGGGGGCCCTTTCGGGGCTTTCTTT. It specifies CASSSTGGPFGAFF.

V is TRBV27 and J is TRBJ2-7; 8 bases match TRBD1. Germline loops: CDR1 MNHEY, CDR2 SMNVEV (reference sequence). The CDR3 is made up of 15 amino acids. The ends lost 6 bases at V and 4 bases at J; junction bases unmatched: 11. The CDR3 protein is CASSDSPGGRYEQYF. For the CDR3, the DNA is TGTGCCAGCAGCGATTCGCCAGGGGGCAGGTACGAGCAGTACTTC.